This TCR beta chain comes out of a study of blood T cell repertoires in COVID-19. Across the whole study: Sources were T cells, B-cell-depleted T cells, or PBMCs; the material itself was cDNA or gDNA.

Using immunoSEQ multiplex PCR, the repertoire was profiled, and TCRdb retains in-frame clones only, with some absent. The sample contains some 28,000 clones, 70% to 90% of which appear only once. Germline V gives CDR1 MGHRA, CDR2 YSYEKL. There are 15 residues in the CDR3. The V and J ends lost 0 bases and 3 bases respectively, with 11 bases between them. This receptor was taken from a human donor in a cohort sampled during active COVID-19. Specimen: peripheral blood. The chain employs TRBV4-1 and TRBJ1-1; a possible D gene is TRBD1 (6 bases). The CDR3 nucleotides are TGCGCCAGCAGCCAAGAAGTCAACAGGGACACTGAAGCTTTCTTT. It encodes CASSQEVNRDTEAFF.